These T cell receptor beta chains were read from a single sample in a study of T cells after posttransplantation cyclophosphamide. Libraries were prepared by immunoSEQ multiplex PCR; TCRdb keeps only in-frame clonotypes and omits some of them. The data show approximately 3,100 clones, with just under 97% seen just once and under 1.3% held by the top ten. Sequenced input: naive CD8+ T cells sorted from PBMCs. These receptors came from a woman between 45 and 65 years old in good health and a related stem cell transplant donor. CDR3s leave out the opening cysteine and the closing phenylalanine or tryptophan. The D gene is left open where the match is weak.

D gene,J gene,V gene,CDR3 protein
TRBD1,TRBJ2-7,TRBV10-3,AISGRPDRWDNEQY
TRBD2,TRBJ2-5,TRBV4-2,ASSQGVRLAGRETQY
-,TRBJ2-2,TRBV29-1,SVEAGDTGELF
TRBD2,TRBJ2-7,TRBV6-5,ASSSLAGVVSYEQY
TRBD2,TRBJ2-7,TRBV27,ASSLSGLAGAFYEQY
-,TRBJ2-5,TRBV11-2,ASSFRPRELGTQY
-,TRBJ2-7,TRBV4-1,ASSQAGWSEQY
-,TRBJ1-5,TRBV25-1,ASSVSSNQPQH
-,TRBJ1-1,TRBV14,ASSQVWGGRTEAF
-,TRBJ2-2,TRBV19,ASSIDLEGPQGPNTGELF
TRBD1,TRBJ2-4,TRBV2,ASSEVGQVFRWAKNIQY
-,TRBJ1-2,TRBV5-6,ASSLLIDKDYGYT
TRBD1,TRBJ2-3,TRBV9,ASSAPGQGTTDTQY
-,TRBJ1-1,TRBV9,ASKQTGDTEAF
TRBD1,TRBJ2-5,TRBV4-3,ASSQGPGQKEVETQY
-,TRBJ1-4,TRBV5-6,ASSSRLDEKLF
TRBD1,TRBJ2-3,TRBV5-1,ASSLEGQGTDTQY
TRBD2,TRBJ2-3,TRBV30,AWNGAGGWTDTQY
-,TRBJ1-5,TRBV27,ASSLSPGSYQH
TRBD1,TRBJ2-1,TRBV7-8,ASSLDGQGGSNEQF
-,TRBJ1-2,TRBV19,ASSTDTAYGYT
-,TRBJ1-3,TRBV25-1,ASSEFFPGRNSGNTIY
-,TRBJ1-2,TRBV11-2,ASSLVAGSDGYT
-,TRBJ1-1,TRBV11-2,ASSPFFSARVEAF
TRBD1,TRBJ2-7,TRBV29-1,SVELTDRAYEQY
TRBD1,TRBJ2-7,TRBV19,ASSIGGRVYEQY
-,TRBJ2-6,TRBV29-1,SVSRVSGANVLT
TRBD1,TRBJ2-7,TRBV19,ASSPGTGGYEQY
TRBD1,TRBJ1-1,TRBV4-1,ASSQTGLAF